This TCR beta chain came from a study of blood T cell repertoires in COVID-19. Using immunoSEQ multiplex PCR, the repertoire was profiled, and TCRdb retains in-frame clones only, with some absent. The sample includes some 300,000 clones, 85% seen only once; the top ten take less than 4.5%. Germline lookup yields CDR1 KGHSH and CDR2 LQKENI. The CDR3 covers 13 residues. V shed 2 bases and J shed 4 bases, with 7 bases lying between them. Sequences were obtained from peripheral blood. The clonotype was recovered from a woman aged 45 to 65 with active or convalescent COVID-19. This chain joins TRBV18 and TRBJ2-3; maybe TRBD1 (5 bases). CDR3 bases: TGTGCCAGCTCACCAGGGGCAGCAGATACGCAGTATTTT. It specifies CASSPGAADTQYF.